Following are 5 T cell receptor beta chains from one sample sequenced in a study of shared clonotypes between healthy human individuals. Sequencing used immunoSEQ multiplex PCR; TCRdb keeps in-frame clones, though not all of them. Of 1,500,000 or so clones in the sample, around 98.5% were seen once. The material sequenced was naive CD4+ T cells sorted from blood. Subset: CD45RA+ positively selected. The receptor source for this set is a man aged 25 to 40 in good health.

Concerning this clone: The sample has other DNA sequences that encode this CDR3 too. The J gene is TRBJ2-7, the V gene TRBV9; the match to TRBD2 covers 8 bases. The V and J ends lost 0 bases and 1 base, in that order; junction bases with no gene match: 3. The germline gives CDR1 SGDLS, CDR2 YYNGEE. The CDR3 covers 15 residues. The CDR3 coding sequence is TGTGCCAGCAGCGTAGGGAGCGGGAGTTCCTACGAGCAGTACTTC. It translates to CASSVGSGSSYEQYF.

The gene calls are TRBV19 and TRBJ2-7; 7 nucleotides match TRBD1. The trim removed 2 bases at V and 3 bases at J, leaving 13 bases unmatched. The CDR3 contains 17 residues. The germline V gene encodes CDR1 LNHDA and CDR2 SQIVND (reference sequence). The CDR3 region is CASSIRRDSQSVYEQYF. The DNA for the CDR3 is TGTGCCAGTAGTATACGTCGGGACAGCCAAAGTGTCTACGAGCAGTACTTC.

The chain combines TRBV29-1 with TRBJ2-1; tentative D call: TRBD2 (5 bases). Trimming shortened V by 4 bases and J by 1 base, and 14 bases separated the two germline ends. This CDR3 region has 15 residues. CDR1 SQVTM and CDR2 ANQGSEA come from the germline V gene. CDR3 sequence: CSVGSVPGSYNEQFF. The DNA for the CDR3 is TGCAGCGTTGGGTCTGTTCCGGGATCCTACAATGAGCAGTTCTTC.

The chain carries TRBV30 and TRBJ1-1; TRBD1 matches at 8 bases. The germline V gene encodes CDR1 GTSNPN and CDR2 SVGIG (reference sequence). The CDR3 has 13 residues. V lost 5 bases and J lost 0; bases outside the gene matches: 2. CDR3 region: CAWRTGLNTEAFF. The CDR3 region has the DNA TGTGCCTGGCGGACAGGGCTGAACACTGAAGCTTTCTTT.

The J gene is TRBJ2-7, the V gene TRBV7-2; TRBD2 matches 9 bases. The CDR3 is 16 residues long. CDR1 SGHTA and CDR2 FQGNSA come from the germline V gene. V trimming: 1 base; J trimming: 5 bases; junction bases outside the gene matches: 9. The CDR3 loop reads CASSLVGSGSPHEQYF. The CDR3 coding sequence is TGTGCCAGCAGCTTAGTTGGTAGCGGGAGCCCCCACGAGCAGTACTTC.